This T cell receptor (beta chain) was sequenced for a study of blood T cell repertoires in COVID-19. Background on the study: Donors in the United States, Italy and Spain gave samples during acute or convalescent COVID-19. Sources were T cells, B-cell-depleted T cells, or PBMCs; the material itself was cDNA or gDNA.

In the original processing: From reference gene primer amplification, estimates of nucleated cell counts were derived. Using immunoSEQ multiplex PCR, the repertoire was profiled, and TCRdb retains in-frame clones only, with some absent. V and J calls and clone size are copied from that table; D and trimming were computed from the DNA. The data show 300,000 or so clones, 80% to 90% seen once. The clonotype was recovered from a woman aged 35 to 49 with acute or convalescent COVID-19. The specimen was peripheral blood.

The CDR3 spells CASSLDRVAEKLFF. In DNA, the CDR3 is TGTGCCAGCAGCCTGGACAGGGTGGCTGAAAAACTGTTTTTT. The chain employs TRBV28 and TRBJ1-4; 8 bases fit TRBD1. The CDR3 spans 14 residues. Per the germline V gene, CDR1 is MDHEN and CDR2 is SYDVKM. J was trimmed by 7 bases and V by 6 bases; bases with no gene match: 7.